The T cell receptor beta chain under discussion was sequenced for a study of cytomegalovirus exposure and HLA in healthy donors. Study-wide results and caveats: Across HLA loci, a later analysis found differing TCR association rates, with DRB1 most and HLA-C fewest. Owing to their indistinguishability, certain V segments, notably TRBV6-2 and TRBV6-3, were excluded. Highly shared variants forming one cluster were likely a sequencing artifact. Most TCR beta V segments were productive about 87% or about 30% of the time in an earlier analysis.

This CDR3 contains 15 residues. Per the germline V gene, CDR1 is SGHDT and CDR2 is YYEEEE. J lost 7 bases, V lost 1 base, and 8 bases had no gene match. About this clone: The antigen remains unidentified.

This PCR relied on a set of 60 Vbeta primers and 13 Jbeta primers. Clones were sequenced by immunoSEQ multiplex PCR, and TCRdb holds only the in-frame ones, with some missing. The sample data list around 120,000 clones. The chain couples TRBV5-6 to TRBJ1-5, with 7 bases fitting TRBD1. The receptor was derived from a man in his fifties or sixties in good health and CMV-seronegative. The sample taken for sequencing was PBMCs. In nucleotides, the CDR3 is TGTGCCAGCAGCTTGTATCAGGGGGTGGGGCAGCCCCAGCATTTT. As protein: CASSLYQGVGQPQHF.